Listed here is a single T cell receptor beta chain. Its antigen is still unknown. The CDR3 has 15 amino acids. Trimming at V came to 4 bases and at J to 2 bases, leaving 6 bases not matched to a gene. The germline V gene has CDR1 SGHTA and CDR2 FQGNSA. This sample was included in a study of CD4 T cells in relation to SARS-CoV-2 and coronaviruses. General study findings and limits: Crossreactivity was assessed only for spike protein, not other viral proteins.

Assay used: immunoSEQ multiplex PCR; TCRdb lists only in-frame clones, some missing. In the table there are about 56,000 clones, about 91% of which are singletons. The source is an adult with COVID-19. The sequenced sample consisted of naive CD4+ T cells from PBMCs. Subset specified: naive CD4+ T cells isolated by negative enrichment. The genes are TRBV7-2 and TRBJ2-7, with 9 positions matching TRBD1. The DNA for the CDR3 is TGTGCCAGCAGCTACCGGGACAGGGAACCCTACGAGCAGTACTTC. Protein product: CASSYRDREPYEQYF.